This TCR beta chain was identified in a study of OX40 agonist ivuxolimab in advanced cancers. Overall study context: Ivuxolimab was administered intravenously to patients at 0.01 to 10 mg/kg every 2 weeks. One patient with hepatocellular carcinoma and two with cutaneous melanoma, three in all, had partial responses.

Any history of autoimmune disease or systemic immunosuppression disqualified patients. TCRdb's table, derived via immunoSEQ multiplex PCR, lists solely in-frame clones and lacks some. The sample holds tens of thousands of clones, around 90% seen once. The starting material was CD4+ or CD8+ T cells sorted from blood, obtained in a trial of the OX40 agonist ivuxolimab. The TCR was taken from an adult with an advanced solid tumor such as melanoma, head and neck, liver or kidney cancer.

In DNA form, the CDR3 reads TGCAGCGCCTCCAGGGGAACTAATGAAAAACTGTTTTTT. It yields the protein CSASRGTNEKLFF. This rearrangement joins TRBV29-1 to TRBJ1-4, with D possibly matching TRBD1 (6 bases). This CDR3 contains 13 residues. V was trimmed by 7 bases and J by 1 base, leaving 10 bases between them. Per germline, CDR1 SQVTM and CDR2 ANQGSEA. Variable domain in full (rest from reference TRBV29-1 and TRBJ1-4): SAVISQKPSRDICQRGTSLTIQCQVDSQVTMMFWYRQQPGQSLTLIATANQGSEATYESGFVIDKFPISRPNLTFSTLTVSNMSPEDSSIYLCSASRGTNEKLFFGSGTQLSVL.